Following are 23 T cell receptor beta chains from one sample sequenced in a study of response to subunit inactivated influenza vaccine. TCRdb reprocessed the RT-PCR reads via MiXCR and lists one record per CDR3 protein. Here the sample spans over 650,000 distinct CDR3 sequences, approximately 18% being singletons. The sample consisted of PBMCs from blood, taken roughly 5 days after vaccination. The receptors shown here come from a middle-aged man who received an inactivated influenza vaccine.

The V and J genes are TRBV10-2 and TRBJ2-7; D is uncertain. The CDR3 runs 12 residues. Trimming shortened V by 0 bases and J by 9 bases, and 9 bases separated the two germline ends. Germline V lookup: CDR1 WSHSY, CDR2 SAAADI. CDR3 sequence: CASSESDIGQYF. The CDR3 region has the DNA TGCGCCAGCAGTGAGTCTGACATCGGGCAGTACTTC.

The rearrangement links TRBV4-3 to TRBJ2-7; D perhaps matches TRBD2 (5 bases). Trimming pared 0 bases from V and 2 bases from J, leaving 8 bases between. The V gene's germline CDR1 is LGHNA and CDR2 YSLEER. CDR3 length equals 14 residues. The CDR3, as DNA: TGCGCCAGCAGCCAAGACGTCGGGGCCTACGAGCAGTACTTC. Translating gives CASSQDVGAYEQYF.

In its sample, this clonotype was seen once. The V call is TRBV20-1, the J call TRBJ2-5; D tentatively reads TRBD1 or TRBD2 (5 bases each). V lost 3 bases and J lost 5, with 22 bases in between. The CDR3 sequence is 16 residues long. CDR1 and CDR2 (germline): DFQATT, SNEGSKA (reference sequence). The CDR3 protein is CSARGPRDPTRETQYF. The CDR3 nucleotides are TGCAGTGCTAGGGGCCCCCGGGACCCGACACGGGAGACCCAGTACTTC.

A few counts support this clonotype. This chain connects TRBV4-2 to TRBJ2-7; 14 bases line up with TRBD2. The CDR3 is 16 amino acids. J gave up 2 bases and V 5 bases, and 5 bases lay outside the gene matches. Germline CDR1 and CDR2: LGHNA and YNFKEQ. The CDR3 is CASSRTSGGTAYEQYF. CDR3 DNA sequence: TGTGCCAGCAGCAGGACTAGCGGGGGGACGGCCTACGAGCAGTACTTC.

The sample holds a few counts of this clonotype. The J gene is TRBJ2-3, the V gene TRBV24-1, with TRBD1 matching 7 bases. Germline CDR1 KGHDR, CDR2 SFDVKD. Unmatched junction bases numbered 13, after V lost 4 bases and J lost 4 bases. The CDR3 has 17 residues. CDR3 sequence (DNA): TGTGCCACCAGTGAACCGGGACACAGGGGACCGCCAGATACGCAGTATTTT. Translated, it gives CATSEPGHRGPPDTQYF.

This clonotype was seen a handful of times. This chain joins TRBV20-1 and TRBJ2-1, with 9 bases fitting TRBD1. The trim removed 6 bases at V and 4 bases at J, leaving 10 bases unmatched. CDR1 and CDR2 (germline): DFQATT, SNEGSKA (reference sequence). The CDR3 extends over 15 amino acids. In nucleotides, the CDR3 is TGCAGTGCCAATATCCCGGGACAGGGATACAATGAGCAGTTCTTC. Protein sequence: CSANIPGQGYNEQFF.

This clonotype was picked up many times. One end of the junction does not line up with germline, which may come from a read error. V is TRBV5-1 and J is TRBJ2-5; unclear D gene. The CDR3 is made up of 12 amino acids. Germline V gene sequence: CDR1 SGHRS, CDR2 YFSETQ. This CDR3 reads CASSLYQETQYF. The CDR3 DNA sequence: TGTGCCAGCAGCTTATATCAAGAGACCCAGTACTTC. Together with reference TRBV5-1 and TRBJ2-5, the CDR3 gives the full variable domain: KAGVTQTPRYLIKTRGQQVTLSCSPISGHRSVSWYQQTPGQGLQFLFEYFSETQRNKGNFPGRFSGRQFSNSRSEMNVSTLELGDSALYLCASSLYQETQYFGPGTRLLVL.

At least ten counts were recorded for this clonotype. The rearrangement uses TRBV20-1 and TRBJ2-3; 8 nucleotides line up with TRBD1. CDR3 size: 16 residues. V lost 2 bases to trimming and J lost 3 bases; unmatched junction nucleotides: 10. Germline V gene lookup returns CDR1 DFQATT and CDR2 SNEGSKA (reference sequence). As DNA, the CDR3 is TGCAGTGCTAGACCCTACAGGGGGAAATTGACAGATACGCAGTATTTT. Translation: CSARPYRGKLTDTQYF.

This clonotype appeared a single time. The chain joins TRBV28 to TRBJ1-1; TRBD1 matches 7 bases. Germline CDR1 and CDR2: MDHEN and SYDVKM. CDR3 length equals 14 residues. The V segment lost 8 bases and the J segment 0 bases; nucleotides outside the gene matches: 6. The CDR3 nucleotides are TGTGCCAGCGGAGTGGGACAGCTGAACACTGAAGCTTTCTTT. Its translation is CASGVGQLNTEAFF.

This clonotype has a handful of counts. V gene TRBV9 combines with J gene TRBJ2-1; D remains ambiguous. Germline-derived CDR1 and CDR2 are SGDLS and YYNGEE. The V and J ends lost 1 base and 10 bases respectively, with 9 bases between them. The CDR3 is 12 amino acids. CDR3 sequence (DNA): TGTGCCAGCAGCGTACCGTCGGGCGAGCAGTTCTTC. It codes for CASSVPSGEQFF.

The chain couples TRBV6-1 to TRBJ1-5, with 9 bases that match TRBD1. Germline loops: CDR1 MNHNS, CDR2 SASEGT. The CDR3 extends over 16 amino acids. V dropped 8 bases and J dropped 3; count of bases not matched to a gene: 11. The CDR3, as DNA: TGTGCCAGCCGTACGGGACAGGGATTTTTCAATCAGCCCCAGCATTTT. It yields the protein CASRTGQGFFNQPQHF.

The rearrangement uses TRBV7-6 and TRBJ2-2; unclear D gene. The V and J ends lost 7 bases and 1 base respectively, with 7 bases between them. The CDR3 runs 13 residues. Germline CDR1 and CDR2: SGHVS and FNYEAQ. CDR3 coding DNA: TGTGCCAGCACGGAGCGGAACACCGGGGAGCTGTTTTTT. Protein sequence: CASTERNTGELFF.

The gene calls are TRBV7-9 and TRBJ2-5; 8 positions agree with TRBD1. Germline V gene lookup returns CDR1 SEHNR and CDR2 FQNEAQ (reference sequence). CDR3 length equals 16 residues. Trimming took 4 bases from V and 2 from J; bases not matched to a gene: 9. CDR3 protein: CASSWGTGRGQETQYF. The CDR3 DNA is TGTGCCAGCAGCTGGGGGACAGGTAGAGGGCAAGAGACCCAGTACTTC.

V gene TRBV5-5 combines with J gene TRBJ1-1, with a tentative D call TRBD1 (5 bases). Germline CDR1 reads SGHKS; CDR2 reads YYEKEE (reference sequence). This CDR3 has 16 amino acids. V lost 0 bases to trimming and J lost 4 bases, with 16 bases between them. CDR3 coding DNA: TGTGCCAGCAGCTTGGAGAGGGACTCGCTCCCCACTGAAGCTTTCTTT. This encodes CASSLERDSLPTEAFF.

The V and J genes are TRBV5-1 and TRBJ2-7; D is possibly TRBD2 (5 bases). Trimming took 0 bases from V and 5 from J, leaving 15 bases between them. The CDR3 is made up of 15 amino acids. CDR1 is SGHRS, CDR2 YFSETQ, per germline. The CDR3 nucleotides are TGCGCCAGCAGCTTGGCCGTTTCTAGGACTGACGAGCAGTACTTC. Protein: CASSLAVSRTDEQYF.

This clonotype came up many times. V is TRBV12-3 or TRBV12-4 and J is TRBJ2-7, with 8 bases lining up with TRBD1. V was clipped by 7 bases and J by 3 bases; unmatched bases: 5. This CDR3 has 13 residues. The CDR3 loop is CASTFRGRYEQYF. CDR3 DNA sequence: TGTGCCAGCACTTTCAGGGGGCGCTACGAGCAGTACTTC.

The chain recombines TRBV12-3 or TRBV12-4 with TRBJ2-3; D is perhaps TRBD1 or TRBD2 (5 bases each). Trimming removed 3 bases from V and 2 bases from J, with 9 bases in between. This CDR3 has 14 amino acids. The DNA for the CDR3 is TGTGCCAGCAGTTTTGGGGGATTCACAGATACGCAGTATTTT. Its translation: CASSFGGFTDTQYF.

V and J are TRBV28 and TRBJ2-2; TRBD1 agrees at 8 bases. Germline trimming cut 4 bases from V and 4 bases from J; bases unmatched to any gene: 11. CDR1 and CDR2 (germline): MDHEN, SYDVKM. CDR3 length equals 17 residues. The CDR3 nucleotides are TGTGCCAGCAGTTACCCCCAGGGGACAGGTCCCACCGGGGAGCTGTTTTTT. Its protein product is CASSYPQGTGPTGELFF.

The rearrangement joins TRBV9 to TRBJ1-1; D gene unclear. Germline CDR1 SGDLS, CDR2 YYNGEE. This CDR3 is 13 amino acids long. Trimming left V 4 bases short and J 5 bases short, with 12 bases between. DNA for the CDR3: TGTGCCAGCAGCACCCGTGAGGGAACTGAAGCTTTCTTT. It specifies CASSTREGTEAFF.

This clonotype appeared many times. This rearrangement joins TRBV29-1 to TRBJ2-5, with 7 bases lining up with TRBD1. CDR1 is SQVTM and CDR2 is ANQGSEA in the germline V gene. With 6 bases clipped from V and 1 base from J, the junction kept 8 bases outside the gene matches. The CDR3 runs 14 residues. As DNA, the CDR3 is TGCAGCGTCGACTTGGGACAGATCCAAGAGACCCAGTACTTC. As protein: CSVDLGQIQETQYF.

This clonotype was seen many times. The genes are TRBV12-3 or TRBV12-4 and TRBJ2-1; D is unclear. The CDR3 loop spans 12 amino acids. The V and J ends lost 2 bases and 9 bases respectively, with 8 bases between them. CDR3 coding DNA: TGTGCCAGCAGTTTACTGGCAGCTGAGCAGTTCTTC. Its protein is CASSLLAAEQFF.

This clonotype was seen a handful of times. For the CDR3, the DNA is TGCAGCGTTGGGGGTGGGGGTTGGACTGAAGCTTTCTTT. Amino acids: CSVGGGGWTEAFF. This chain links TRBV29-1 with TRBJ1-1; TRBD1 is a possible D gene (5 bases). The CDR3 length is 13 residues. Germline V lookup: CDR1 SQVTM, CDR2 ANQGSEA. V gave up 4 bases and J gave up 5 bases, with 14 bases separating them.

The chain employs TRBV6-5 and TRBJ2-3, with 9 bases that match TRBD2. Trimming cost V 2 bases and J 2 bases; bases outside gene matches: 5. Per the germline V gene, CDR1 is MNHEY and CDR2 is SVGAGI. This CDR3 comprises 16 residues. The CDR3 here is CASSYATSGITDTQYF. In DNA, the CDR3 is TGTGCCAGCAGTTACGCGACTAGCGGTATCACAGATACGCAGTATTTT.